This entry lists 9 T cell receptor beta chains sequenced from one sample in a study of T cell changes during pregnancy in multiple sclerosis. Measured with immunoSEQ multiplex PCR; TCRdb has only the in-frame clones, and not every one. The table records about 65,000 clones, around 92% of them present only once. Material: CD8+ T cells from peripheral blood mononuclear cells, obtained in the third trimester of pregnancy. The receptors stem from a female donor in good health, enrolled as a control in a pregnancy study.

This sequence joins TRBV27 and TRBJ1-2, with D perhaps matching TRBD1 (6 bases). The CDR3 extends over 14 amino acids. Trimming removed 2 bases from V and 3 bases from J, with 10 bases in between. CDR1 is MNHEY and CDR2 is SMNVEV in the germline V gene (reference sequence). CDR3 bases: TGTGCCAGCAGTTTAAACAGGGATCACTATGGCTACACCTTC. It codes for CASSLNRDHYGYTF.

The rearrangement uses TRBV7-8 and TRBJ1-4; D is ambiguous. CDR3 length: 16 amino acids. Trimming cost V 0 bases and J 8 bases, with 16 bases left between them. Germline assignment: CDR1 SGHVS and CDR2 FQNEAQ. The CDR3, as DNA: TGTGCCAGCAGCTTAGCGTCGTCGGGGATGCAGGAAAAACTGTTTTTT. It encodes CASSLASSGMQEKLFF.

The rearrangement joins TRBV4-3 to TRBJ2-1, with 8 nucleotides matching TRBD1. Germline trimming cut 1 base from V and 5 bases from J; bases unmatched to any gene: 1. CDR1 is LGHNA, CDR2 YSLEER, per germline. The CDR3 has 14 residues. This chain's CDR3 is CASSQGTGNNEQFF. The CDR3 DNA follows: TGCGCCAGCAGCCAAGGGACAGGGAACAATGAGCAGTTCTTC.

The chain couples TRBV6-4 to TRBJ1-2; maybe TRBD1 (5 bases). The CDR3 totals 14 residues. V shed 6 bases and J shed 2 bases, with 13 bases lying between them. Germline CDR1 MRHNA, CDR2 SNTAGT. CDR3 loop: CASRMTVGNYGYTF. In DNA form, the CDR3 reads TGTGCCAGCAGAATGACAGTAGGAAACTATGGCTACACCTTC.

V and J are TRBV10-3 and TRBJ1-2; possibly TRBD1 for D (5 bases). CDR3 length: 15 amino acids. Germline CDR1 reads ENHRY; CDR2 reads SYGVKD. V was pared by 3 bases and J by 1 base, with 12 bases between. The CDR3 is CAISEIGGVNYGYTF. In nucleotides, the CDR3 is TGTGCCATCAGTGAAATTGGAGGGGTTAACTATGGCTACACCTTC.

The V gene is TRBV6-6, the J gene TRBJ2-2; 15 bases agree with TRBD2. Germline V lookup: CDR1 MNHNY, CDR2 SVGAGI (reference sequence). The CDR3 has 16 amino acids. Trimming removed 4 bases from V and 10 bases from J; junction bases left unmatched: 7. CDR3 in DNA: TGTGCCAGCAGTTCAGGACTAGCGGGGGGGCCGCAGGAGCTGTTTTTT. It is translated as CASSSGLAGGPQELFF.

The rearrangement uses TRBV7-9 and TRBJ1-4, with D perhaps matching TRBD1 (5 bases). The CDR3 totals 14 residues. Trimming shortened V by 5 bases and J by 8 bases, and 15 bases separated the two germline ends. Germline-derived CDR1 and CDR2 are SEHNR and FQNEAQ (reference sequence). CDR3 sequence reads: CASSLQGYEEKLFF. In DNA form, the CDR3 reads TGTGCCAGCAGCCTTCAGGGATATGAAGAAAAACTGTTTTTT.

J is TRBJ1-4 and V is TRBV7-9, with 9 nucleotides matching TRBD1. CDR1 and CDR2 (germline): SEHNR, FQNEAQ (reference sequence). The CDR3 extends over 14 amino acids. J gave up 6 bases and V 7 bases, and 6 bases lay outside the gene matches. DNA of the CDR3: TGTGCCAGCAACCTACAGGGGGCGGATGAAAAACTGTTTTTT. It specifies CASNLQGADEKLFF.

This clone was recorded once. The rearrangement uses TRBV27 and TRBJ2-6; D possibly corresponds to TRBD2 (6 bases). The CDR3 consists of 14 residues. In germline, CDR1 is MNHEY, CDR2 SMNVEV (reference sequence). V was trimmed by 2 bases and J by 11 bases, leaving 13 bases between them. The CDR3 is CASSLGGSLDVLTF. Written as DNA, the CDR3 is TGTGCCAGCAGTTTAGGAGGGTCTTTGGACGTCCTGACTTTC.